This T cell receptor beta chain was recorded in a study of vaccination and CD4 T cells after COVID-19. Trimming took off 3 bases at V and 3 bases at J, with 9 bases between the two ends. Germline values: CDR1 WNHNN, CDR2 SYGVQD (reference sequence). CDR3 size: 13 residues. Sequencing of the DNA from cultured CD4+ T cells was carried out with the Oncomine TCR Beta short-read assay. One entry per CDR3 protein, called by TCRdb with MiXCR from the PCR reads. The repertoire holds 20,000 to 30,000 distinct CDR3 sequences, with around two thirds as singletons. This clonotype was seen a single time. Its antigen is currently unknown. As to treatment: roughly ten-day PBMC culture with coronavirus spike peptide pools or control peptides (ViraFEST assay). ViraFEST relied on peptide pools to expand antigen-specific T cells; the TCRs were sequenced afterward.

The sequenced sample was CD4+ T cells from blood, cultured in vitro, obtained after SARS-CoV-2 vaccination. The clonotype was recovered from a human donor who received a COVID-19 vaccine. The chain carries TRBV10-1 and TRBJ2-7, with TRBD1 as a possible D gene (6 bases). The chain's CDR3 is CASSENRDYEQYF. CDR3 in DNA: TGCGCCAGCAGTGAAAACAGGGACTACGAGCAGTACTTC.